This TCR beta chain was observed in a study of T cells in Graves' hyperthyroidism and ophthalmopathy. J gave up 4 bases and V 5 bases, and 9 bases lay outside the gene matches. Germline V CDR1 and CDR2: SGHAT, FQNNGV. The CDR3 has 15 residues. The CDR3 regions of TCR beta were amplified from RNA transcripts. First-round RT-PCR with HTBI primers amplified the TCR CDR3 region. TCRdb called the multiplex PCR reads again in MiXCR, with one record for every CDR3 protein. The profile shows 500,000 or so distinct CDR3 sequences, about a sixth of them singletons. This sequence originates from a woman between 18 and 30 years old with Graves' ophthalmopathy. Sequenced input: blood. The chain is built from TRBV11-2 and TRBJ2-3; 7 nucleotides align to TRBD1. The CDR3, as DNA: TGTGCCAGCAGCACGGGACAGACCAACGCAGATACGCAGTATTTT. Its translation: CASSTGQTNADTQYF.